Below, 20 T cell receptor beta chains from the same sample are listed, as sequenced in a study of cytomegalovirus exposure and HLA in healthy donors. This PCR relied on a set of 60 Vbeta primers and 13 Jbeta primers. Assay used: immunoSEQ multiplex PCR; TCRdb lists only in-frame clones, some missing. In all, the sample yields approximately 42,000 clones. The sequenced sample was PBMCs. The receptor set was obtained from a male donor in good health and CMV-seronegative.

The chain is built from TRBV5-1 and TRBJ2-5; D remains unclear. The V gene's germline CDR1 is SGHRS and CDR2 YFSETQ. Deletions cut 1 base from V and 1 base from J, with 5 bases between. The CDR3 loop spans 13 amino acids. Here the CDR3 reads CASSLQLQETQYF. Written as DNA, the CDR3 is TGCGCCAGCAGCTTGCAACTCCAAGAGACCCAGTACTTC.

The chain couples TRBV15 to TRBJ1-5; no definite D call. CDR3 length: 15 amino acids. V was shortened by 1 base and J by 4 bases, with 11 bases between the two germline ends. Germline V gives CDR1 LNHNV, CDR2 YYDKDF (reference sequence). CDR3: CATSRVAFGNQPQHF. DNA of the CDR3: TGTGCCACCAGCAGAGTAGCGTTTGGGAATCAGCCCCAGCATTTT.

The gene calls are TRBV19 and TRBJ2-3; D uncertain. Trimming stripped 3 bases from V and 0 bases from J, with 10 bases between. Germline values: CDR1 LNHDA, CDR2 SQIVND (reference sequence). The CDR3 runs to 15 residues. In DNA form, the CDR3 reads TGTGCCAGTAGTATTGCACTACCCAGCACAGATACGCAGTATTTT. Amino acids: CASSIALPSTDTQYF. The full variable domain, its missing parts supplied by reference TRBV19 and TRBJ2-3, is DGGITQSPKYLFRKEGQNVTLSCEQNLNHDAMYWYRQDPGQGLRLIYYSQIVNDFQKGDIAEGYSVSREKKESFPLTVTSAQKNPTAFYLCASSIALPSTDTQYFGPGTRLTVL.

The CDR3, as DNA: TGCAGCGTTGGGACAGGGTTTTGGAATGAGCAGTTCTTC. Amino acids: CSVGTGFWNEQFF. The chain couples TRBV29-1 to TRBJ2-1, with 8 positions matching TRBD1. Germline-derived CDR1 and CDR2 are SQVTM and ANQGSEA. The CDR3 totals 13 residues. The ends lost 4 bases at V and 7 bases at J; junction bases unmatched: 6.

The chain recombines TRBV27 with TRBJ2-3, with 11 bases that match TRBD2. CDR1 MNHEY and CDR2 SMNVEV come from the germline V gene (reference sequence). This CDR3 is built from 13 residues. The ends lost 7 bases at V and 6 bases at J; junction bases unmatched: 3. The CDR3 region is CASKLAGGDTQYF. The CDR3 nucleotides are TGTGCCAGCAAGCTAGCGGGAGGTGATACGCAGTATTTT.

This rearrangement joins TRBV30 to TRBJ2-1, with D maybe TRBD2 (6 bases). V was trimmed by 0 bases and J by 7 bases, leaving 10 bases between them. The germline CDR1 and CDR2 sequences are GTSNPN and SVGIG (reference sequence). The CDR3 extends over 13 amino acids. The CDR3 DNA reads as TGTGCCTGGAGTGTACTCGGAGGGAATGAGCAGTTCTTC. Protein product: CAWSVLGGNEQFF.

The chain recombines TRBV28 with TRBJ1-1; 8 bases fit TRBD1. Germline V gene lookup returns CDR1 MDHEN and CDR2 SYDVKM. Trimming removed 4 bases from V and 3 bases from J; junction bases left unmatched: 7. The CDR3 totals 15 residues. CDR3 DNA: TGTGCCAGCAGTTCCGACAGGGGATGGGACACTGAAGCTTTCTTT. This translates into CASSSDRGWDTEAFF.

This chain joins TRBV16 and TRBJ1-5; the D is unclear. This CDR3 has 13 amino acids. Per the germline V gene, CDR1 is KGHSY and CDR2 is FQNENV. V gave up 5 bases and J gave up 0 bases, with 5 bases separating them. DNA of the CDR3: TGTGCCAGCAGCGACACTAGCAATCAGCCCCAGCATTTT. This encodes CASSDTSNQPQHF.

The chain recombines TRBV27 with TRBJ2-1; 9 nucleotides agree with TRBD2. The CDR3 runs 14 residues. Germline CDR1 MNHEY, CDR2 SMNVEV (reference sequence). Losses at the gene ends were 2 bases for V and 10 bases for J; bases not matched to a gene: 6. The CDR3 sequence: CASSLGGRAREQFF. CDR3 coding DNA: TGTGCCAGCAGTTTAGGCGGGAGGGCCCGAGAGCAGTTCTTC.

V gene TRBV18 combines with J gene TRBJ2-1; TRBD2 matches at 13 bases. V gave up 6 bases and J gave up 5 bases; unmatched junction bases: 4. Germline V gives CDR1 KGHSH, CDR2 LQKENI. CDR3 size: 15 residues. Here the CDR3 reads CASSIGTSGNNEQFF. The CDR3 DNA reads TGTGCCAGCTCTATAGGGACTAGCGGGAACAATGAGCAGTTCTTC.

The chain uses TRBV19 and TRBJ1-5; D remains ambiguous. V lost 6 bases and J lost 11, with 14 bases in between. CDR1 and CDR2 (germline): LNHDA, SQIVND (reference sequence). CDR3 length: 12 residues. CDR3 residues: CASRAANLAQHF. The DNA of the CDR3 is TGTGCCAGTAGGGCCGCCAACCTGGCCCAGCATTTT.

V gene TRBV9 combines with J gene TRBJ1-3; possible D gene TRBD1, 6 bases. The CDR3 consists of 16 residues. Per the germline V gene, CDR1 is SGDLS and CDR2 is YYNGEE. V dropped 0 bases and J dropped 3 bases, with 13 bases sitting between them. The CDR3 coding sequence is TGTGCCAGCAGCGTAGAACAGGGAATGCGTGGAAACACCATATATTTT. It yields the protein CASSVEQGMRGNTIYF.

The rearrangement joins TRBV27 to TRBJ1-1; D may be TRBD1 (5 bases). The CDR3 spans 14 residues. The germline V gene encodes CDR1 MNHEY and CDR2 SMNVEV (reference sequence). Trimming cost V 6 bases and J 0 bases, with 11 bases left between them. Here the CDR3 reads CASSRQLMNTEAFF. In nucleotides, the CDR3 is TGTGCCAGCAGCCGACAGCTTATGAACACTGAAGCTTTCTTT.

CDR3 residues: CASSPAPGYYEQYF. CDR3 DNA: TGTGCCAGCAGCCCCGCCCCCGGGTACTACGAGCAGTACTTC. The rearrangement links TRBV7-9 to TRBJ2-7; D not resolved. Per the germline V gene, CDR1 is SEHNR and CDR2 is FQNEAQ (reference sequence). Trimming cost V 5 bases and J 3 bases, with 14 bases left between them. The CDR3 consists of 14 residues.

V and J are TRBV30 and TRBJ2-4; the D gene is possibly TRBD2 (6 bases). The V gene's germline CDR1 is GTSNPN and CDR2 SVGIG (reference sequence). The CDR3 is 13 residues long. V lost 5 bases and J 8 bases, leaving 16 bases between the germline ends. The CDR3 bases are TGTGCCTGGGGAAGGACGACGGGGGACATTCAGTACTTC. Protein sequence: CAWGRTTGDIQYF.

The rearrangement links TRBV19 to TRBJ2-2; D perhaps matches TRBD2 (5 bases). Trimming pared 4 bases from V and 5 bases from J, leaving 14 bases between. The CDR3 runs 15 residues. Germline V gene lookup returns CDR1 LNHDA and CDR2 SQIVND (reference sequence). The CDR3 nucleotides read TGTGCCAGTAGTAGCGGGCTAGCAACGACCGGGGAGCTGTTTTTT. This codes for CASSSGLATTGELFF.

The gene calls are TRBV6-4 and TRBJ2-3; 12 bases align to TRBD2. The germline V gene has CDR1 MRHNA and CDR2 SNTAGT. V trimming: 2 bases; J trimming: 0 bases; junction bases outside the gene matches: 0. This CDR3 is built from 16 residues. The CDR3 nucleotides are TGTGCCAGCAGTGACGGGACTAGCGGGAGCACAGATACGCAGTATTTT. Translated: CASSDGTSGSTDTQYF.

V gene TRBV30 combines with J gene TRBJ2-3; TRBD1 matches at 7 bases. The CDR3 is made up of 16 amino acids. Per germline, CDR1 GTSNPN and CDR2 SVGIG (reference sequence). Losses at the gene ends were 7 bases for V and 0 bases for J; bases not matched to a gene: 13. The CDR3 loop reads CAYTRQGPYSTDTQYF. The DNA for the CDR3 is TGTGCCTATACCCGACAGGGCCCCTATAGCACAGATACGCAGTATTTT.

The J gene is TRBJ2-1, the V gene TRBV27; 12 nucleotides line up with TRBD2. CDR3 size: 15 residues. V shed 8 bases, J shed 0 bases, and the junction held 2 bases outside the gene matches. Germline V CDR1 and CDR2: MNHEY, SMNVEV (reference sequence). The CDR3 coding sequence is TGTGCCAGCCGGACTAGCGGGACCTCCTACAATGAGCAGTTCTTC. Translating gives CASRTSGTSYNEQFF.

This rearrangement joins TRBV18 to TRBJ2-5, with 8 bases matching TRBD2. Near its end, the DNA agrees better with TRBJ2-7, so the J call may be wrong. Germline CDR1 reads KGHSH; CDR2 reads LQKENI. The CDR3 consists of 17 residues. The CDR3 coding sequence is TGTGCCAGCTCACCACCCCGGGGGGGGGACAAATCCTACGAGCAGTACTTC. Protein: CASSPPRGGDKSYEQYF.